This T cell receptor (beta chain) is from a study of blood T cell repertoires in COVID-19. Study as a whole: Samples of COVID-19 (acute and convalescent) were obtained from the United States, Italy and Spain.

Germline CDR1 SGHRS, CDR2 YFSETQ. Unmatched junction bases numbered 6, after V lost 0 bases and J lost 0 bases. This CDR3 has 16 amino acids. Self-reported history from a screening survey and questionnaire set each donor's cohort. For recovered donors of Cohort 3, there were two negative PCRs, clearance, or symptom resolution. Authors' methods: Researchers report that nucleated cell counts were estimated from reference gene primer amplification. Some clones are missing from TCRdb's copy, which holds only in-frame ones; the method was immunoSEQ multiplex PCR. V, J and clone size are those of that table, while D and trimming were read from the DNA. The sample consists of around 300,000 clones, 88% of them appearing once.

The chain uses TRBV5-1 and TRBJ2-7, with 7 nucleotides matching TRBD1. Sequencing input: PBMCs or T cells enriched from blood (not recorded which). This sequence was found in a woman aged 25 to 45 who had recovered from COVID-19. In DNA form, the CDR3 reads TGCGCCAGCAGCTTGGTAGGGGGCGTCCTCTCCTACGAGCAGTACTTC. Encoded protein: CASSLVGGVLSYEQYF.